This record covers a single TCR beta chain. The sample is drawn from a study of blood T cell repertoires in COVID-19. Measured with immunoSEQ multiplex PCR; TCRdb has only the in-frame clones, and not every one. The repertoire holds around 150,000 clones, with about 72% as singletons. The trim removed 8 bases at V and 5 bases at J, leaving 4 bases unmatched. The CDR3 has 15 amino acids. From germline, CDR1 is LNHDA and CDR2 SQIVND (reference sequence). The sample taken for sequencing was peripheral blood. This chain joins TRBV19 and TRBJ2-2, with TRBD2 matching 14 bases. This sequence was found in a man aged 60-69 years who had recovered from COVID-19. CDR3 protein: CASRTSGRQTGELFF. DNA of the CDR3: TGTGCCAGTCGGACTAGCGGGAGGCAAACCGGGGAGCTGTTTTTT.